This T cell receptor (beta chain) was identified during a study of shared clonotypes between healthy human individuals. Study summary: A couple of women and three men aged 18 to 49 made up the donors. Study-wide points: Among donors, sharing of clonotypes was expected to be affected by sequencing depth.

Recent vaccinations or acute infections were absent in the healthy HIV-negative adult donors. Of note for this clone: Antigen: not known. This may come from a read error, since a much larger clone is one base off.

Trimming took off 5 bases at V and 5 bases at J, with 15 bases between the two ends. The CDR3 runs to 14 residues. CDR1 is SGHTA, CDR2 FQGTGA, per germline. Authors' processing steps: Because ImmunoSEQ provided only junction sequences with no quality scores, the filtering differed. Profiling relied on immunoSEQ multiplex PCR, and the TCRdb table lists in-frame clones only, not all of them. V, J and clone size are those of that table, while D and trimming were read from the DNA. The table lists around 500,000 clones, around 85% of them singletons, with over 9.5% in the top ten. The sequencing sample was made of PBMCs. The receptor was derived from a woman between 40 and 55 years old in good health. Some clones in this sample may be carry-over from other donors' samples. The V gene is TRBV7-3, the J gene TRBJ2-5; D may correspond to TRBD1 or TRBD2 (5 bases each). CDR3 in amino acids: CASSEGLAWETQYF. CDR3 nucleotides: TGTGCCAGCAGCGAGGGGTTAGCGTGGGAGACCCAGTACTTC.